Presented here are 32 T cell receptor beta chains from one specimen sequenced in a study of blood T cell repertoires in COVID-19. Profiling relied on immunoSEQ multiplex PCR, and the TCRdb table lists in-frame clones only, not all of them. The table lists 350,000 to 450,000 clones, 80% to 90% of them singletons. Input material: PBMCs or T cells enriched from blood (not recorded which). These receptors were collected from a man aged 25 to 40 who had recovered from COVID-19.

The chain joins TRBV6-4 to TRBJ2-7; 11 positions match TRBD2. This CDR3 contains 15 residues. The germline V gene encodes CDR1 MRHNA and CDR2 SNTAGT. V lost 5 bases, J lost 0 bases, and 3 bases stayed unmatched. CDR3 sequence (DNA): TGTGCCAGCAGTTCCGGGACTAGCGGCTCCTACGAGCAGTACTTC. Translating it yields CASSSGTSGSYEQYF.

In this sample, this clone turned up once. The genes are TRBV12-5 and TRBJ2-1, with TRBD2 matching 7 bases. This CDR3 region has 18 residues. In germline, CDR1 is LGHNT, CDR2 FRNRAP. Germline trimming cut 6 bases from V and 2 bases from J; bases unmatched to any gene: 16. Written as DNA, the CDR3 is TGTGCTAGTGGCCTCTCCGTGCCGCGGCTAGCGGCCTACAATGAGCAGTTCTTC. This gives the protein CASGLSVPRLAAYNEQFF.

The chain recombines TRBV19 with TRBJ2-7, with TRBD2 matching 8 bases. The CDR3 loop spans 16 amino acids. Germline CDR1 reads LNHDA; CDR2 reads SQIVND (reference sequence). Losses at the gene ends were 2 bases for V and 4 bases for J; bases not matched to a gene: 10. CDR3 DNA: TGTGCCAGTAGTATAACGCCGGTAGCGGGAATGTACGAGCAGTACTTC. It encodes CASSITPVAGMYEQYF.

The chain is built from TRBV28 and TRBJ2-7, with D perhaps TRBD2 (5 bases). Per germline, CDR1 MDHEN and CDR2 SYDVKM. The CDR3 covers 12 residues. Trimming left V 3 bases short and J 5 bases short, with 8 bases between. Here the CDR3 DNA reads TGTGCCAGCAGTTTTCGGGGAAACGAGCAGTACTTC. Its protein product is CASSFRGNEQYF.

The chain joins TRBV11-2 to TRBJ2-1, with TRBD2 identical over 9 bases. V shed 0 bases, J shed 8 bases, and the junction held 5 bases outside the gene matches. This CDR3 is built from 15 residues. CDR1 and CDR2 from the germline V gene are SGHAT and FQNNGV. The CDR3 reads CASSLDSGRIDEQFF. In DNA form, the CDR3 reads TGTGCCAGCAGCTTAGACAGCGGGAGGATCGATGAGCAGTTCTTC.

The CDR3 DNA reads as TGTGCCAGCAGCCACCTTACTGAAGCTTTCTTT. This codes for CASSHLTEAFF. The genes are TRBV3-1 (or the pseudogene TRBV3-2) and TRBJ1-1; D remains ambiguous. Germline loops: CDR1 LGHDT, CDR2 YNNKEL (reference sequence). The V end was cut by 3 bases, the J end by 5 bases, with 4 bases between. There are 11 residues in the CDR3.

The CDR3 region is CASSFLRTEAFF. As DNA, the CDR3 is TGTGCCAGCAGTTTCCTTCGGACTGAAGCTTTCTTT. The chain recombines TRBV12-3 or TRBV12-4 with TRBJ1-1, with D uncertain. Between the trimmed V and J ends, which lost 3 bases and 5 bases, there was a span of 7 bases. This CDR3 is 12 amino acids long.

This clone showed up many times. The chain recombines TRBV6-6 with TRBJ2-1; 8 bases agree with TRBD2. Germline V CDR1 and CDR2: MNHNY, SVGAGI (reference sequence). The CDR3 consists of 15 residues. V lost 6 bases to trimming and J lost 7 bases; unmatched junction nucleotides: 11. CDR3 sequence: CASRGEISGSNEQFF. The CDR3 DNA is TGTGCCAGCAGGGGAGAGATCAGCGGGAGTAATGAGCAGTTCTTC.

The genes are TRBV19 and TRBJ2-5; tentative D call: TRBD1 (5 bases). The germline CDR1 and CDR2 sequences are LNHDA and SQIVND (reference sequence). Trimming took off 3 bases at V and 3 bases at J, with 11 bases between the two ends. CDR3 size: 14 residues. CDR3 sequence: CASSIRGIEETQYF. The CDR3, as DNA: TGTGCCAGTAGTATTAGGGGAATAGAAGAGACCCAGTACTTC.

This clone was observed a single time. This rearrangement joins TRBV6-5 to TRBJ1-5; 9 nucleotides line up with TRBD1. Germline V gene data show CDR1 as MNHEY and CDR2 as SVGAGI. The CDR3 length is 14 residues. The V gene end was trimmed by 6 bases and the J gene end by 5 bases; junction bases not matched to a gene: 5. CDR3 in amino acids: CASRKDRGDQPQHF. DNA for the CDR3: TGTGCCAGCAGGAAGGACAGGGGTGATCAGCCCCAGCATTTT.

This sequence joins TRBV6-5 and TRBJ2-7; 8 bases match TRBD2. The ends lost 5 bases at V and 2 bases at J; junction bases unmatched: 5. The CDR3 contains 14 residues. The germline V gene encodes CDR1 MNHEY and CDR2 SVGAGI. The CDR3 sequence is CASSRGGTTYEQYF. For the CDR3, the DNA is TGTGCCAGCAGTCGGGGGGGAACCACCTACGAGCAGTACTTC.

CDR3 sequence reads: CASSLGGSGRTPYNEQFF. CDR3 nucleotide sequence: TGTGCCAGCAGCTTGGGGGGTAGCGGGAGGACCCCCTACAATGAGCAGTTCTTC. V and J are TRBV7-9 and TRBJ2-1, with 10 bases matching TRBD2. V lost 3 bases and J lost 2; bases outside the gene matches: 10. This CDR3 comprises 18 residues. Germline V gene sequence: CDR1 SEHNR, CDR2 FQNEAQ (reference sequence).

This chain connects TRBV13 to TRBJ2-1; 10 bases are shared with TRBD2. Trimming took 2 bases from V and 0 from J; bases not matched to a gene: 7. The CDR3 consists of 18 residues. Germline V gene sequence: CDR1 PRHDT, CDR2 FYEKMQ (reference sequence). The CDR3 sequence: CASSLLLAGGGSYNEQFF. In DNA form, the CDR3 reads TGTGCCAGCAGCTTACTTTTAGCGGGAGGAGGCTCCTACAATGAGCAGTTCTTC. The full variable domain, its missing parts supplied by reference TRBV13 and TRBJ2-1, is AAGVIQSPRHLIKEKRETATLKCYPIPRHDTVYWYQQGPGQDPQFLISFYEKMQSDKGSIPDRFSAQQFSDYHSELNMSSLELGDSALYFCASSLLLAGGGSYNEQFFGPGTRLTVL.

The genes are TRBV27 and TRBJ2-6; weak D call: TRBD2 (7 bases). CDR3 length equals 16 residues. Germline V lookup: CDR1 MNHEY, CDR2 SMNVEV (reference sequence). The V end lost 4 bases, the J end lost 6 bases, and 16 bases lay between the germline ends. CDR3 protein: CASSSVEGGLANVLTF. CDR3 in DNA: TGTGCCAGCAGTTCAGTAGAGGGGGGGTTGGCCAACGTCCTGACTTTC. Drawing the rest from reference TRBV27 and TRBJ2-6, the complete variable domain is EAQVTQNPRYLITVTGKKLTVTCSQNMNHEYMSWYRQDPGLGLRQIYYSMNVEVTDKGDVPEGYKVSRKEKRNFPLILESPSPNQTSLYFCASSSVEGGLANVLTFGAGSRLTVL.

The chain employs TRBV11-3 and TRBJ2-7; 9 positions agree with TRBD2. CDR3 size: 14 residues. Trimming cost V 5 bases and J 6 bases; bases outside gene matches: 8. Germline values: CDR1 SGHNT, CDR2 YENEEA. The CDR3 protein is CASSLGLASSEQYF. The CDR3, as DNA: TGTGCCAGCAGCCTGGGACTAGCATCGTCCGAGCAGTACTTC.

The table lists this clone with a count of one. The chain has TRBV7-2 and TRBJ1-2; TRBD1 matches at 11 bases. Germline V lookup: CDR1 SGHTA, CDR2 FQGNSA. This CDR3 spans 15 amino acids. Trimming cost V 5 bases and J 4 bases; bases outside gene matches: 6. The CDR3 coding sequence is TGTGCCAGCAGCACGGACAGGGGGCGAGCCTATGGCTACACCTTC. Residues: CASSTDRGRAYGYTF.

CDR3 DNA: TGTGCCAGCAGCCGGGTGGGTGAAAAACTGTTTTTT. It is translated as CASSRVGEKLFF. The V call is TRBV11-1, the J call TRBJ1-4; D is unclear. Between the trimmed V and J ends, which lost 5 bases and 7 bases, there was a span of 8 bases. Germline values: CDR1 SGHAT, CDR2 FQDESV (reference sequence). CDR3 length: 12 residues. Filled out from reference TRBV11-1 and TRBJ1-4, the complete variable domain reads EAEVAQSPRYKITEKSQAVAFWCDPISGHATLYWYRQILGQGPELLVQFQDESVVDDSQLPKDRFSAERLKGVDSTLKIQPAELGDSAMYLCASSRVGEKLFFGSGTQLSVL.

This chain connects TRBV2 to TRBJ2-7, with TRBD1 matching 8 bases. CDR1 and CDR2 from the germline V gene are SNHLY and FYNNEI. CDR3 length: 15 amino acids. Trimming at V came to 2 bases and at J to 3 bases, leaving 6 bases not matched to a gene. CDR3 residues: CASSERWDRSYEQYF. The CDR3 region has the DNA TGTGCCAGCAGTGAAAGGTGGGACAGGAGCTACGAGCAGTACTTC.

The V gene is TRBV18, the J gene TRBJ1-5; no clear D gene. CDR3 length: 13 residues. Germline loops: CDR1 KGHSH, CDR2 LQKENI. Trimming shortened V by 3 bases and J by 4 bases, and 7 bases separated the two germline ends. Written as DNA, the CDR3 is TGTGCCAGCTCACCCAGTGAAAATCAGCCCCAGCATTTT. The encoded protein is CASSPSENQPQHF.

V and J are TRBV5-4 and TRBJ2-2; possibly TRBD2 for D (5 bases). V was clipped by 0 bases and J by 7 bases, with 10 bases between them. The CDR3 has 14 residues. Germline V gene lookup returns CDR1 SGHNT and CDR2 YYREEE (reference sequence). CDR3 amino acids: CASSLAVGDGELFF. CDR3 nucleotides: TGTGCCAGCAGCTTGGCTGTCGGGGACGGGGAGCTGTTTTTT.

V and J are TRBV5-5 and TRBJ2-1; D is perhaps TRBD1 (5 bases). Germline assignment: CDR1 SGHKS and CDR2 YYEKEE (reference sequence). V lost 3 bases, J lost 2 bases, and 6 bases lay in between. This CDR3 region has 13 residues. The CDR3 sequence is CASSSDTYNEQFF. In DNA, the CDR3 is TGTGCCAGCAGCTCGGACACCTACAATGAGCAGTTCTTC. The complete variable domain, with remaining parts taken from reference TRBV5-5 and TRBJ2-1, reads DAGVTQSPTHLIKTRGQQVTLRCSPISGHKSVSWYQQVLGQGPQFIFQYYEKEERGRGNFPDRFSARQFPNYSSELNVNALLLGDSALYLCASSSDTYNEQFFGPGTRLTVL.

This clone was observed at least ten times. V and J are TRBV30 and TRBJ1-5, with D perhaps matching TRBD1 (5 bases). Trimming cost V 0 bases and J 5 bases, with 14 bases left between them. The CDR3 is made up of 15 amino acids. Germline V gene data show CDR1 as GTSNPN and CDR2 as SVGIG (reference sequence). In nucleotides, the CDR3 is TGTGCCTGGAGTGTACTGGGGGGTATCGATCAGCCCCAGCATTTT. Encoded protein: CAWSVLGGIDQPQHF.

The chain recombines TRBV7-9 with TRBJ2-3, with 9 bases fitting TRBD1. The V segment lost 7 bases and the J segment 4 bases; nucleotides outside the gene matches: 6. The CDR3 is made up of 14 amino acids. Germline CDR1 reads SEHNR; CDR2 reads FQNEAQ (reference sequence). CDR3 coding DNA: TGTGCCAGCATGGGACAGGGAAGCGCAGATACGCAGTATTTT. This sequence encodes CASMGQGSADTQYF.

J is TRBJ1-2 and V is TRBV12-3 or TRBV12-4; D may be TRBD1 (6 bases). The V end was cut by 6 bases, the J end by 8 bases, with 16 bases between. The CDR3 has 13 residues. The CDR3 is CASRSLGGRGYTF. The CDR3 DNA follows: TGTGCCAGCAGGTCACTCGGGGGGCGGGGCTACACCTTC.

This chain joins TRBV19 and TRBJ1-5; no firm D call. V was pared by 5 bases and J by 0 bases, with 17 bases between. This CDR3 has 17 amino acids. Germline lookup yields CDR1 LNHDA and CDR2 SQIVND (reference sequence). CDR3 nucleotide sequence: TGTGCCAGTAGTGGAGGACGGACCTGGAATAGCAATCAGCCCCAGCATTTT. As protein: CASSGGRTWNSNQPQHF.

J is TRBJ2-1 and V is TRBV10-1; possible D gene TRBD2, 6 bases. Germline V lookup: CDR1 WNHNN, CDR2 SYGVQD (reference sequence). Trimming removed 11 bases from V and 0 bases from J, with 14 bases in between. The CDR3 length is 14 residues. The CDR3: CASGGESSYNEQFF. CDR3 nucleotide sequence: TGCGCCTCCGGGGGTGAAAGCTCCTACAATGAGCAGTTCTTC.

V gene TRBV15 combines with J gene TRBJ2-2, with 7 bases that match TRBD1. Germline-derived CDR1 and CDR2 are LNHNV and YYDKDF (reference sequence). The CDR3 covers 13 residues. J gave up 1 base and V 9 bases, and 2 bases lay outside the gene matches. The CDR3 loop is CATGDRNTGELFF. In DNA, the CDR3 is TGTGCCACTGGGGACAGGAACACCGGGGAGCTGTTTTTT. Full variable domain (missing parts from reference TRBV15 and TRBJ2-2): DAMVIQNPRYQVTQFGKPVTLSCSQTLNHNVMYWYQQKSSQAPKLLFHYYDKDFNNEADTPDNFQSRRPNTSFCFLDIRSPGLGDTAMYLCATGDRNTGELFFGEGSRLTVL.

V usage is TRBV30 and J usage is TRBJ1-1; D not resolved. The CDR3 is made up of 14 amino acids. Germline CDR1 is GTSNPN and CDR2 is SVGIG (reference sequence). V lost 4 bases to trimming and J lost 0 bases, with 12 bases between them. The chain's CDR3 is CAWMVQTMNTEAFF. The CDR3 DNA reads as TGTGCCTGGATGGTACAGACCATGAACACTGAAGCTTTCTTT.

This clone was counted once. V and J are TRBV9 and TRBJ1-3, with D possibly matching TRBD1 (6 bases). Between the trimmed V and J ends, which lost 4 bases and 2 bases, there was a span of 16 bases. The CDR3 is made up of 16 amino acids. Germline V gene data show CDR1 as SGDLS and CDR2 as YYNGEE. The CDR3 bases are TGTGCCAGCAGCCCTAAATCACCAGGGGCTGGAAACACCATATATTTT. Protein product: CASSPKSPGAGNTIYF.

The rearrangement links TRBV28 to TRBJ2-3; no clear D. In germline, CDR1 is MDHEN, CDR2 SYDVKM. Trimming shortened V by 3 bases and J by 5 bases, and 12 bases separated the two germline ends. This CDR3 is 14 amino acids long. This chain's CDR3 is CASSFQSTGDTQYF. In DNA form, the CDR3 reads TGTGCCAGCAGTTTTCAGAGCACGGGAGATACGCAGTATTTT.

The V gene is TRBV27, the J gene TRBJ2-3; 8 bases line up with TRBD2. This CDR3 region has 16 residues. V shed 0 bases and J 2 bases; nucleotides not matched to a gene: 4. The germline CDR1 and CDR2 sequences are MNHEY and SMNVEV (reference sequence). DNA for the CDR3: TGTGCCAGCAGTTTATCCCTTAGCGGGACCACAGATACGCAGTATTTT. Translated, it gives CASSLSLSGTTDTQYF.

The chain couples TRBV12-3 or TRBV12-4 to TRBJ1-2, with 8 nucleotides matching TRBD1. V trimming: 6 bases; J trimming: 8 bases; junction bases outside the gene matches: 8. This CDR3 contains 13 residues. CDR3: CASSSGQVSGYTF. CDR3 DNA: TGTGCCAGCAGCTCGGGACAGGTGAGCGGCTACACCTTC.